The 18 T cell receptor beta chains in this list originate from one sample, sequenced in a study of early T cells in non-severe SARS-CoV-2 infection. TCRdb independently ran MiXCR on the 5' RACE reads; one entry per CDR3 protein. The sample lists some 80,000 distinct CDR3 sequences, 4.5% to 6% occurring once. Specimen: whole blood, collected at baseline. The receptor source for this set is an adult who was a healthcare worker with PCR-confirmed SARS-CoV-2 infection or an uninfected control (not recorded which).

The chain recombines TRBV6-2 or TRBV6-3 with TRBJ1-6, with TRBD1 matching over 11 bases. CDR1 and CDR2 from the germline V gene are MNHEY and SVGEGT. The CDR3 sequence is 15 residues long. Trimming removed 9 bases from V and 7 bases from J; junction bases left unmatched: 8. The CDR3 region has the DNA TGTGCCAGTTCAGGACAGGGGGCTGGGAATTCACCCCTCCACTTT. This encodes CASSGQGAGNSPLHF.

This clonotype was seen many times. The rearrangement links TRBV19 to TRBJ2-1; TRBD2 is a possible D gene (5 bases). Germline CDR1 LNHDA, CDR2 SQIVND (reference sequence). There are 14 residues in the CDR3. V was cut by 3 bases and J by 6 bases, with 12 bases left in between. The CDR3 reads CASSMVPEGNEQFF. The CDR3 DNA reads TGTGCCAGTAGTATGGTCCCTGAGGGCAATGAGCAGTTCTTC.

This sequence joins TRBV7-7 and TRBJ1-4; 9 bases are a match to TRBD1. Trimming removed 4 bases from V and 1 base from J; junction bases left unmatched: 1. Germline V lookup: CDR1 SSHAT, CDR2 FNYEAQ (reference sequence). This CDR3 is built from 15 residues. This chain's CDR3 is CASSSGQGTNEKLFF. The CDR3 coding sequence is TGTGCCAGCAGCTCGGGACAGGGAACTAATGAAAAACTGTTTTTT.

This clonotype was counted at least ten times. This chain connects TRBV5-1 to TRBJ1-1; TRBD1 matches at 7 bases. The CDR3 consists of 14 residues. The junction had 12 bases not matched to a gene; V was cut back by 3 bases and J by 10 bases. The germline CDR1 and CDR2 sequences are SGHRS and YFSETQ. CDR3 nucleotide sequence: TGCGCCAGCAGCTCCCAGGGGGGGGATGAAGGAGCTTTCTTT. Encoded protein: CASSSQGGDEGAFF.

V gene TRBV3-1 combines with J gene TRBJ2-1; D may be TRBD2 (5 bases). This CDR3 spans 11 amino acids. The V and J ends lost 7 bases and 7 bases respectively, with 8 bases between them. Germline V gene lookup returns CDR1 LGHDT and CDR2 YNNKEL (reference sequence). The CDR3 nucleotides are TGTGCCAGCACTCCGGGGAATGAGCAGTTCTTC. Protein: CASTPGNEQFF.

This clonotype was observed a handful of times. In DNA form, the CDR3 reads TGCGCCAGCAGCCAAGCGGGACAGCCGATGAACACTGAAGCTTTCTTT. Its protein is CASSQAGQPMNTEAFF. This chain uses TRBV4-1 with TRBJ1-1; TRBD1 matches 7 bases. The germline V gene encodes CDR1 MGHRA and CDR2 YSYEKL. This CDR3 has 16 residues. The J segment lost 0 bases and the V segment lost 1 base, leaving 5 bases of the junction unmatched.

This clonotype was seen many times. The chain links TRBV29-1 to TRBJ1-2; 9 nucleotides align to TRBD1. Germline values: CDR1 SQVTM, CDR2 ANQGSEA. The J segment lost 4 bases and the V segment lost 7 bases, leaving 16 bases of the junction unmatched. The CDR3 covers 16 residues. The CDR3 bases are TGCAGCGCCTACGAGAGGGGACAGGGAATGTTCTATGGCTACACCTTC. It codes for CSAYERGQGMFYGYTF. The variable domain in full, completed from reference TRBV29-1 and TRBJ1-2, reads SAVISQKPSRDICQRGTSLTIQCQVDSQVTMMFWYRQQPGQSLTLIATANQGSEATYESGFVIDKFPISRPNLTFSTLTVSNMSPEDSSIYLCSAYERGQGMFYGYTFGSGTRLTVV.

This clonotype was seen at least ten times. The chain has TRBV7-9 and TRBJ2-3; D not resolved. The CDR3 consists of 15 residues. With 4 bases removed from V and 6 bases from J, the gap between germline ends came to 17 bases. Germline loops: CDR1 SEHNR, CDR2 FQNEAQ (reference sequence). This chain's CDR3 is CASSSHLSRMDTQYF. As DNA, the CDR3 is TGTGCCAGCAGCTCCCATCTTAGCCGGATGGATACGCAGTATTTT. Combining the CDR3 with reference TRBV7-9 and TRBJ2-3 gives the whole variable domain DTGVSQNPRHKITKRGQNVTFRCDPISEHNRLYWYRQTLGQGPEFLTYFQNEAQLEKSRLLSDRFSAERPKGSFSTLEIQRTEQGDSAMYLCASSSHLSRMDTQYFGPGTRLTVL.

Ten or more counts support this clonotype. The chain employs TRBV6-5 and TRBJ1-3; no definite D call. CDR3 size: 13 residues. Looked up from germline, CDR1 is MNHEY and CDR2 is SVGAGI. Between the trimmed V and J ends, which lost 7 bases and 0 bases, there was a span of 7 bases. In nucleotides, the CDR3 is TGTGCCAGCACCCGCAGCTCTGGAAACACCATATATTTT. It encodes CASTRSSGNTIYF.

This clonotype was seen ten or more times. The J gene is TRBJ1-5, the V gene TRBV10-3; 9 bases match TRBD1. The germline CDR1 and CDR2 sequences are ENHRY and SYGVKD. There are 13 residues in the CDR3. With V trimmed by 5 bases and J by 5 bases, 1 base remained unmatched. CDR3 amino acids: CAISRQGDQPQHF. The CDR3 DNA reads TGTGCCATCAGTCGACAGGGGGATCAGCCCCAGCATTTT.

This clonotype was detected a few times. The V and J genes are TRBV9 and TRBJ2-7; a weak D match, TRBD2 (6 bases). The CDR3 has 12 residues. Germline assignment: CDR1 SGDLS and CDR2 YYNGEE. With 3 bases removed from V and 5 bases from J, the gap between germline ends came to 9 bases. The CDR3 sequence is CASSDLANEQYF. The CDR3 bases are TGTGCCAGCAGCGATCTAGCGAACGAGCAGTACTTC. The full variable domain, completed using reference TRBV9 and TRBJ2-7, is DSGVTQTPKHLITATGQRVTLRCSPRSGDLSVYWYQQSLDQGLQFLIQYYNGEERAKGNILERFSAQQFPDLHSELNLSSLELGDSALYFCASSDLANEQYFGPGTRLTVT.

This clonotype has ten or more counts. This chain links TRBV13 with TRBJ1-1; no firm D call. The length of the CDR3 is 13 residues. V lost 5 bases to trimming and J lost 1 base, with 8 bases between them. Germline V gene lookup returns CDR1 PRHDT and CDR2 FYEKMQ (reference sequence). The CDR3 DNA sequence: TGTGCCAGCAGCCCGAAAAGGAACACTGAAGCTTTCTTT. It translates to CASSPKRNTEAFF.

The rearrangement joins TRBV20-1 to TRBJ2-1; unclear D gene. Germline V gives CDR1 DFQATT, CDR2 SNEGSKA (reference sequence). The CDR3 contains 13 residues. The V and J ends lost 6 bases and 7 bases respectively, with 16 bases between them. The CDR3 DNA sequence: TGCAGTGCCCAGGTTAGAGCTTCTAATGAGCAGTTCTTC. This translates into CSAQVRASNEQFF.

This clonotype was seen many times. This chain links TRBV25-1 with TRBJ2-5, with D maybe TRBD1 (5 bases). The CDR3 is made up of 15 amino acids. Germline CDR1 is MGHDK and CDR2 is SYGVNS. The V end lost 3 bases, the J end lost 0 bases, and 11 bases lay between the germline ends. CDR3 nucleotide sequence: TGTGCCAGCAGTGAGTTTCAGGGTCACCAAGAGACCCAGTACTTC. Translated, it gives CASSEFQGHQETQYF.

V is TRBV7-9 and J is TRBJ2-1, with 9 bases matching TRBD1. After removal of 5 bases from V and 7 bases from J, the junction contained 15 bases not matched to a gene. The CDR3 spans 17 residues. Germline V gene lookup returns CDR1 SEHNR and CDR2 FQNEAQ (reference sequence). The chain's CDR3 is CASSIPPGTGSRNEQFF. As DNA, the CDR3 is TGTGCCAGCAGCATCCCGCCCGGGACAGGGTCGAGGAATGAGCAGTTCTTC. The complete variable domain, with remaining parts taken from reference TRBV7-9 and TRBJ2-1, reads DTGVSQNPRHKITKRGQNVTFRCDPISEHNRLYWYRQTLGQGPEFLTYFQNEAQLEKSRLLSDRFSAERPKGSFSTLEIQRTEQGDSAMYLCASSIPPGTGSRNEQFFGPGTRLTVL.

There are many counts of this clonotype. This chain joins TRBV5-1 and TRBJ1-6; 7 positions agree with TRBD1. CDR3 length: 16 amino acids. Germline CDR1 and CDR2: SGHRS and YFSETQ. V trimming: 1 base; J trimming: 10 bases; junction bases outside the gene matches: 11. The CDR3 is CASSLMMAGGRSPLHF. The DNA for the CDR3 is TGCGCCAGCAGCTTGATGATGGCAGGGGGACGATCACCCCTCCACTTT.

In its sample, this clonotype was seen a few times. This chain joins TRBV7-9 and TRBJ1-1; D is uncertain. This CDR3 spans 13 amino acids. V shed 5 bases and J shed 8 bases, with 15 bases lying between them. Per the germline V gene, CDR1 is SEHNR and CDR2 is FQNEAQ (reference sequence). CDR3 sequence: CASSPEIQREAFF. The CDR3 bases are TGTGCCAGCAGCCCCGAAATTCAACGAGAAGCTTTCTTT.

This clonotype turned up a few times. The genes are TRBV5-1 and TRBJ2-1; D may be TRBD2 (5 bases). CDR3 length equals 17 residues. V lost 0 bases and J lost 0, with 13 bases in between. CDR1 and CDR2 from the germline V gene are SGHRS and YFSETQ. The CDR3 bases are TGCGCCAGCAGCTTGGCCGGGGTTGCAAGCTCCTACAATGAGCAGTTCTTC. Translating it yields CASSLAGVASSYNEQFF. The complete variable domain, with remaining parts taken from reference TRBV5-1 and TRBJ2-1, reads KAGVTQTPRYLIKTRGQQVTLSCSPISGHRSVSWYQQTPGQGLQFLFEYFSETQRNKGNFPGRFSGRQFSNSRSEMNVSTLELGDSALYLCASSLAGVASSYNEQFFGPGTRLTVL.